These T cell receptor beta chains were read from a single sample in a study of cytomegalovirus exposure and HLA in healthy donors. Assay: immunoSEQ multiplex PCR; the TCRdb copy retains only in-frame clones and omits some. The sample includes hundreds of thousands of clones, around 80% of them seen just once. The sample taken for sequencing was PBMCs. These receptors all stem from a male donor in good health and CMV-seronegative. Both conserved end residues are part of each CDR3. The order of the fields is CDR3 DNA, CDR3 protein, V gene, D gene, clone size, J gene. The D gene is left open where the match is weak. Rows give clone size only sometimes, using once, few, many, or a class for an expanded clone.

TGTGCCAGCAGCCCGGGGACTAGAAGTGTGCAGTACTTC CASSPGTRSVQYF TRBV5-6 TRBD2 few TRBJ2-7
TGTGCCAGCCGGAGACAGTTGTCGTACACCGGGGAGCTGTTTTTT CASRRQLSYTGELFF TRBV19 . . TRBJ2-2
TGCGCCAGCAGCTTGGATGGTAGCGGGGTTTCTAGCTCCTACAATGAGCAGTTCTTC CASSLDGSGVSSSYNEQFF TRBV5-1 TRBD2 . TRBJ2-1
TGTGCCAACCTAGGCATAAGTGGAGAGCAGTACTTC CANLGISGEQYF TRBV10-3 . . TRBJ2-5
TGCGCCAGCAGCTTTCCGGGACAGGGGCCCACTGAAGCTTTCTTT CASSFPGQGPTEAFF TRBV5-1 TRBD1 . TRBJ1-1
TGCAGCGACCAGACAGGCGTTGGCTACACCTTC CSDQTGVGYTF TRBV29-1 . . TRBJ1-2
TGTGCCAGCAGGGCGGGCCCTCAGCAGCAGTACTTC CASRAGPQQQYF TRBV5-7 . . TRBJ2-7
TGTGCCAGCTCTCGGGAGGTGAATCTCCGGGCCAACGTCCTGACTTTC CASSREVNLRANVLTF TRBV18 TRBD2 . TRBJ2-6
TGCGCCAGCAGCCGCGGGGAACGGGACAGGGGATGGCTTGGTGAAAAACTGTTTTTT CASSRGERDRGWLGEKLFF TRBV5-1 TRBD1 . TRBJ1-4
TGTGCCAGCAGCTTAGGGACAGGGAACTATGGCTACACCTTC CASSLGTGNYGYTF TRBV11-2 TRBD1 once TRBJ1-2
TGCGCCAGCAGCCCTGGCTCCGGCGTGCGGGACGAAAAACTGTTTTTT CASSPGSGVRDEKLFF TRBV4-1 . few TRBJ1-4
TGTGCCAGCATGAGGAACAGGGGATTAACTGAAGCTTTCTTT CASMRNRGLTEAFF TRBV6-5 TRBD1 . TRBJ1-1
TGTGCAAGTCGTTCCGGGACTCTTCGTCCCTCCTACGAGCAGTACTTC CASRSGTLRPSYEQYF TRBV12-2 . . TRBJ2-7
TGTGCCAGCAGCCAAGAAAGGCGGAACAATGAGCAGTTCTTC CASSQERRNNEQFF TRBV14 . . TRBJ2-1
TGTGCCAGCAGCCCCGACGGGGTAAGGGAAAAACTGTTTTTT CASSPDGVREKLFF TRBV5-5 . . TRBJ1-4
TGTGCCAGCACCATACAGGGTCCTGGAAACACCATATATTTT CASTIQGPGNTIYF TRBV7-9 . . TRBJ1-3
TGTGCCAGCAGTAAGGGGGCGACTGGGGCCAACGTCCTGACTTTC CASSKGATGANVLTF TRBV6-5 TRBD1 . TRBJ2-6
TGTGCCAGCAGCTTGTATGACGGGAGCGACACCGGGGAGCTGTTTTTT CASSLYDGSDTGELFF TRBV5-6 . . TRBJ2-2
TGTGCCAGCAGCTTAGCGGCCGGGACTAATGAAAAACTGTTTTTT CASSLAAGTNEKLFF TRBV7-8 . few TRBJ1-4
TGTGCCAGCAGCTTAGGGGACAGCTCCTACGAGCAGTACTTC CASSLGDSSYEQYF TRBV7-3 TRBD1 once TRBJ2-7
TGTGCCAGCAGTTTTACGGCGGGCGGAAACACCATATATTTT CASSFTAGGNTIYF TRBV27 . . TRBJ1-3
TGTGCCAGCAGTATTAATAGTGGCAGGCTCGGCGAGCAGTACTTC CASSINSGRLGEQYF TRBV6-1 . . TRBJ2-7